These T cell receptor beta chains were read from a single sample in a study of beta chain features in type 1 diabetes. Assay: immunoSEQ multiplex PCR; the TCRdb copy retains only in-frame clones and omits some. The table includes tens of thousands of clones, 68% detected once. The sequenced sample consisted of stem cell memory CD4+ T cells from blood. The receptors originated from a woman between 40 and 55 years old with type 1 diabetes. The CDR3 runs from the conserved cysteine through the conserved F or W. Fields, in order: CDR3 DNA, CDR3 protein, D gene, V gene, clone size, J gene. A D gene is named only where the DNA matches it firmly. The size of a clone is reported for some rows only, either as once, few or many, or as a class for expanded clones.

TGCGCCAGCAGGACTAGCGGGAGTGGCGATACGCAGTATTTT,CASRTSGSGDTQYF,TRBD2,TRBV5-1,NA,TRBJ2-3
TGTGCCAGCAGCCAAGCACAGGCCCTCGAGCAGTACTTC,CASSQAQALEQYF,NA,TRBV4-2,NA,TRBJ2-7
TGTGCCAGCAGTGCCATCTATTTCGACAGGGCCTCCTCTGGAAACACCATATATTTT,CASSAIYFDRASSGNTIYF,TRBD1,TRBV28,once,TRBJ1-3
TGTGCCAGCAGTTACTTGGGACAGCAGAACACTGAAGCTTTCTTT,CASSYLGQQNTEAFF,TRBD1,TRBV6-6,NA,TRBJ1-1
TGTGCCAGCTCACCGAGGACAGAAACCGGGGAGCTGTTTTTT,CASSPRTETGELFF,NA,TRBV18,NA,TRBJ2-2
TGTGCCTGGAGCAACCGAGGGCCGGAAAAACTGTTTTTT,CAWSNRGPEKLFF,NA,TRBV30,NA,TRBJ1-4
TGTGCCAGCAGCTTAAGGGCAGGATACACGACTAACGAAGCTTTCTTT,CASSLRAGYTTNEAFF,NA,TRBV7-2,NA,TRBJ1-1
TGTGCCAGCAGCCCGGGACTAGCGGGATCGAGCACCGGGGAGCTGTTTTTT,CASSPGLAGSSTGELFF,TRBD2,TRBV5-4,NA,TRBJ2-2
TGTGCCAGCAGCGACACAGGGACAGGGGGCACTGAAGCTTTCTTT,CASSDTGTGGTEAFF,TRBD1,TRBV7-9,few,TRBJ1-1
TGCAGCGTTGAAAAGGAGGGCACTGAAGCTTTCTTT,CSVEKEGTEAFF,NA,TRBV29-1,few,TRBJ1-1
TGTGCCAGCAGCTCTCTCGGGGGATCACCCCTCCACTTT,CASSSLGGSPLHF,NA,TRBV7-9,few,TRBJ1-6
TGTGCCAGTAGTATCCAGGGGTATGGCTACACCTTC,CASSIQGYGYTF,NA,TRBV19,few,TRBJ1-2
TGTGCCAGTAGTATATTGACATCAGGCAATCAGCCCCAGCATTTT,CASSILTSGNQPQHF,NA,TRBV19,once,TRBJ1-5
TGTGCCAGCAGTTCCGCGACTGCAGATACGCAGTATTTT,CASSSATADTQYF,NA,TRBV27,NA,TRBJ2-3
TGCGCCAGCAGCTCGACAGGGAACGGGCTGTTTTTT,CASSSTGNGLFF,TRBD1,TRBV5-1,NA,TRBJ2-2
TGTGCCAGCGGCAGGGAGGCCGGGGAGCTGTTTTTT,CASGREAGELFF,NA,TRBV7-9,NA,TRBJ2-2
TGTGCCAGCGCCCAGGGTCACTATGGCTACACCTTC,CASAQGHYGYTF,NA,TRBV7-8,NA,TRBJ1-2
TGTGCCAGTAGTATCCAGACAGGAGATACCTACGAGCAGTACTTC,CASSIQTGDTYEQYF,NA,TRBV19,NA,TRBJ2-7
TGTGCCAGCTCACCGGACTACCGGGCTAACTATGGCTACACCTTC,CASSPDYRANYGYTF,NA,TRBV18,NA,TRBJ1-2
TGTGCCAGCAGTCCGGCAGGGGTCGGCAATCAGCCCCAGCATTTT,CASSPAGVGNQPQHF,NA,TRBV6-5,NA,TRBJ1-5
TGTGCCAGCACCGAACAGGGGGCGAGCACAGATACGCAGTATTTT,CASTEQGASTDTQYF,TRBD1,TRBV2,NA,TRBJ2-3
TGTGCCAGCAGTGAAAGGGGGCGAAACACCGGGGAGCTGTTTTTT,CASSERGRNTGELFF,TRBD1,TRBV2,NA,TRBJ2-2